This T cell receptor beta chain stems from a study of T cells in Graves' hyperthyroidism and ophthalmopathy. Whole-study results and caveats: The blood repertoire included most of the expanded thyroid clonotypes above 0.001.

TCR beta CDR3 regions were amplified from RNA. Using the HTBI primer set, a first-round RT-PCR was run on the TCR CDR3. Each CDR3 protein gets one entry after TCRdb re-called the multiplex PCR reads with MiXCR. This sample has approximately 600,000 distinct CDR3 sequences; roughly 20% occur once, and the top ten carry under 35%. Note on this clonotype: Its antigen is unknown.

This clonotype was sampled from a man under 40 with Graves' ophthalmopathy. Sequencing used blood.

Written as DNA, the CDR3 is TGTGCCAGCAGTTTCTTGGCGGGATACGGCGATGAGCAGTTCTTC. It encodes CASSFLAGYGDEQFF. This chain uses TRBV27 with TRBJ2-1; D perhaps matches TRBD2 (6 bases). Trimming shortened V by 3 bases and J by 8 bases, and 17 bases separated the two germline ends. The CDR3 totals 15 residues. CDR1 is MNHEY and CDR2 is SMNVEV in the germline V gene (reference sequence).